The clone carrying this T cell receptor (beta chain) was detected ten times or more. This sample was included in a study of identical twins. TCRdb processed the 5' RACE reads anew with MiXCR; each CDR3 protein has one entry. The data show fewer than 350,000 distinct CDR3 sequences, under 9.5% seen once. The V segment lost 5 bases and the J segment 5 bases; nucleotides outside the gene matches: 13. Per the germline V gene, CDR1 is MNHEY and CDR2 is SMNVEV (reference sequence). This CDR3 spans 16 amino acids. The same sample was also used in a study of yellow fever vaccine responses in identical twins.

J is TRBJ2-5 and V is TRBV27; TRBD1 aligns across 8 bases. Material for sequencing was memory (CD45RO+) T cells sorted from blood. This TCR was sampled from a woman younger than 35 in good health. CDR3 sequence (DNA): TGTGCCAGCAGTCCAACTCCAGGGGGCTCGTATGAGACCCAGTACTTC. Protein sequence: CASSPTPGGSYETQYF.